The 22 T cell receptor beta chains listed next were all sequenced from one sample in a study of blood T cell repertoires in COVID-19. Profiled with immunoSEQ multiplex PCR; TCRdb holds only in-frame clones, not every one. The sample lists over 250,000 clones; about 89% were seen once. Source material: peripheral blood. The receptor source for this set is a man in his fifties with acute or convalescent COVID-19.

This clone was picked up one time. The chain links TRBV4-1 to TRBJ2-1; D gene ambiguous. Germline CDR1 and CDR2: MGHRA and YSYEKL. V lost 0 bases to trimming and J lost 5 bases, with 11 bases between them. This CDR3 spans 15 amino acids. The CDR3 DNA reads TGCGCCAGCAGCCAAGATCCAGGCCCCGACAATGAGCAGTTCTTC. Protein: CASSQDPGPDNEQFF.

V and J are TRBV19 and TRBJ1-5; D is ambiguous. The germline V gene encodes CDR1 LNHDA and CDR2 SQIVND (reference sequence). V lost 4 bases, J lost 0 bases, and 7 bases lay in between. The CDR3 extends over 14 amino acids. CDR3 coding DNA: TGTGCCAGTAGTACGGAGTATAGCAATCAGCCCCAGCATTTT. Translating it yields CASSTEYSNQPQHF.

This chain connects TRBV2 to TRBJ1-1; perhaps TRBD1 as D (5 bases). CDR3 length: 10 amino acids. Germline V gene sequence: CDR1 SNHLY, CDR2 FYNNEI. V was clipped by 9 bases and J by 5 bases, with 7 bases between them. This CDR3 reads CARQGTEAFF. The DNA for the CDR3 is TGTGCCAGGCAGGGTACTGAAGCTTTCTTT.

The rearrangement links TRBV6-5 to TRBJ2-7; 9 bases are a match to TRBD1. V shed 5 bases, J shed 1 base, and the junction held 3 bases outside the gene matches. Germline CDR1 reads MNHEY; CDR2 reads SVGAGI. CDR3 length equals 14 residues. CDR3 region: CASSLDRGSYEQYF. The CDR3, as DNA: TGTGCCAGCAGTCTGGACAGGGGTTCCTACGAGCAGTACTTC.

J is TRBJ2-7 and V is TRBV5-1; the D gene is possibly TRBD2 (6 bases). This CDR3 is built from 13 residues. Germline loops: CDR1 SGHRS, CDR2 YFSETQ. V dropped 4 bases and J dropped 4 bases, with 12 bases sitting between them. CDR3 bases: TGCGCCAGCAGCGACGAAGCGGGTTACGAGCAGTACTTC. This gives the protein CASSDEAGYEQYF.

The CDR3 DNA reads as TGTGCCTGGGGCCAGGGGGCGGGAAAACTGTTTTTT. This encodes CAWGQGAGKLFF. This chain links TRBV30 with TRBJ1-4; 8 bases fit TRBD1. Germline-derived CDR1 and CDR2 are GTSNPN and SVGIG (reference sequence). Trimming removed 5 bases from V and 10 bases from J; junction bases left unmatched: 6. The CDR3 extends over 12 amino acids.

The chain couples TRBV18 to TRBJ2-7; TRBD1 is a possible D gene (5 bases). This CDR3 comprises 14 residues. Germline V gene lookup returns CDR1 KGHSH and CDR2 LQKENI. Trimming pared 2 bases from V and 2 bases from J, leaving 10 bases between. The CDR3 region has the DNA TGTGCCAGCTCACCAGGGGCGGATCCCTACGAGCAGTACTTC. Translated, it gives CASSPGADPYEQYF. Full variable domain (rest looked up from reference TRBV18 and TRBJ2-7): NAGVMQNPRHLVRRRGQEARLRCSPMKGHSHVYWYRQLPEEGLKFMVYLQKENIIDESGMPKERFSAEFPKEGPSILRIQQVVRGDSAAYFCASSPGADPYEQYFGPGTRLTVT.

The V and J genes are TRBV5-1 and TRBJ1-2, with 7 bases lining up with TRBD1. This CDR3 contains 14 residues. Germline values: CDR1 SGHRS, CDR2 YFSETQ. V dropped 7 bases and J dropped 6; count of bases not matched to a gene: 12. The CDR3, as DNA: TGCGCCAGCCGCCCCTCCGGGACAGCCGATGGCTACACCTTC. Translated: CASRPSGTADGYTF.

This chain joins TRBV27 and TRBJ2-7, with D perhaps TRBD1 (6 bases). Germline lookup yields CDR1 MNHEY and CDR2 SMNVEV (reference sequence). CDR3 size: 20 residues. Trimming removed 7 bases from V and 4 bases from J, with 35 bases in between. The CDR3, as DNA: TGTGCCAGCACCTGGGGCCCCCGCGGCGCCAATCAGGGGCCCGCTTACGAGCAGTACTTC. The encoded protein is CASTWGPRGANQGPAYEQYF.

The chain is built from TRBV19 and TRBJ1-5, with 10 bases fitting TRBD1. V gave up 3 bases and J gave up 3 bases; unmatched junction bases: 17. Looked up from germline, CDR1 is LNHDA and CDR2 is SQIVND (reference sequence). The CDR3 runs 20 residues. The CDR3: CASSINGGQGIILINQPQHF. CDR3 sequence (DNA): TGTGCCAGTAGTATCAATGGGGGACAGGGGATCATACTTATCAATCAGCCCCAGCATTTT.

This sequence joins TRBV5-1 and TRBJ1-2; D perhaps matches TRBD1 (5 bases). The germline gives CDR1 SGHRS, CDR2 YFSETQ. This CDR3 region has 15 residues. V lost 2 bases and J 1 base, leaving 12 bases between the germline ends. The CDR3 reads CASSLGGTDNYGYTF. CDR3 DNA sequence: TGCGCCAGCAGCTTAGGCGGGACGGATAACTATGGCTACACCTTC.

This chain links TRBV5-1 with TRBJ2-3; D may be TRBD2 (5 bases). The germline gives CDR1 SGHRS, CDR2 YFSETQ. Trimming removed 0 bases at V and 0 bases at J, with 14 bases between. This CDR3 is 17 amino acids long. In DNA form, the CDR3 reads TGCGCCAGCAGCTTGGCCGGGGTGGCTTCGAGCACAGATACGCAGTATTTT. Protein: CASSLAGVASSTDTQYF.

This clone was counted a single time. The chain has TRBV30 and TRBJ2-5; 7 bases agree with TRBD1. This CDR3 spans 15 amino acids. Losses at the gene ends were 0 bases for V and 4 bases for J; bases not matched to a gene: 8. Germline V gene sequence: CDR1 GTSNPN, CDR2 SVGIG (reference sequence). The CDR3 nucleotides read TGTGCCTGGAGTGTCGGGGACAGTGGTTTAGAGACCCAGTACTTC. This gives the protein CAWSVGDSGLETQYF.

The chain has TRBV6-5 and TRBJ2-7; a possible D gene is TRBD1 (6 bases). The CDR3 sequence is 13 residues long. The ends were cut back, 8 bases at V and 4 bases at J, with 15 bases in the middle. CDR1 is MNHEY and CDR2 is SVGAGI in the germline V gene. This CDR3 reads CASSLGARYEQYF. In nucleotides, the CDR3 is TGTGCCAGCTCCCTGGGGGCGAGGTACGAGCAGTACTTC.

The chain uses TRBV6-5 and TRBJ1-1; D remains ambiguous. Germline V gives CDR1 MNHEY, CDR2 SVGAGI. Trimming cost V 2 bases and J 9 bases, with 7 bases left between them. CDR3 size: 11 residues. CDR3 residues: CASSYGQKAFF. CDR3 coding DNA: TGTGCCAGCAGTTACGGGCAGAAAGCTTTCTTT.

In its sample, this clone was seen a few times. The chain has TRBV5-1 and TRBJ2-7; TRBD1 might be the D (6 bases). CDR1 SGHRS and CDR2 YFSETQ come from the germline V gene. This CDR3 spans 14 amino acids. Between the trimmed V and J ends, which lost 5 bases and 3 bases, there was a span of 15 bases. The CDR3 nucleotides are TGCGCCAGCAGAGGGGGACCACCGGTCTACGAGCAGTACTTC. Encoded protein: CASRGGPPVYEQYF.

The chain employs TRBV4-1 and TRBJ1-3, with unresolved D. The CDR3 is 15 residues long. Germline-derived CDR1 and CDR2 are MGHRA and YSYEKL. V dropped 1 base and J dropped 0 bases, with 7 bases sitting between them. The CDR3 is CASSQGAFSGNTIYF. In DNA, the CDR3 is TGCGCCAGCAGCCAAGGGGCATTCTCTGGAAACACCATATATTTT.

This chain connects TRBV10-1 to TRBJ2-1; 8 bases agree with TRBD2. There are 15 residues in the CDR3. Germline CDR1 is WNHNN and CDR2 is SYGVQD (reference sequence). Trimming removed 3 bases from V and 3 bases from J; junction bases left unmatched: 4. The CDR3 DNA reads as TGCGCCAGCAGTGAAGGGGCGGGGGGCTACAATGAGCAGTTCTTC. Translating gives CASSEGAGGYNEQFF.

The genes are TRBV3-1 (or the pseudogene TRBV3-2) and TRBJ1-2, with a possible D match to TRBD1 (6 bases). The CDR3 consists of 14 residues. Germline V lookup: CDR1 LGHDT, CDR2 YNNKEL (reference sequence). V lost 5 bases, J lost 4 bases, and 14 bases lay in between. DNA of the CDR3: TGTGCCAGCAGCTCCTCCGACAGGTTCTATGGCTACACCTTC. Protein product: CASSSSDRFYGYTF.

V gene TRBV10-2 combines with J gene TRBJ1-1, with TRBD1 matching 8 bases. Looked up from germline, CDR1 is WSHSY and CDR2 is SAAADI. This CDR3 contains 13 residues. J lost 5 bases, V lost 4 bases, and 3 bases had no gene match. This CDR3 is CASSGQGLTEAFF. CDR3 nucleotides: TGCGCCAGCAGTGGACAGGGGTTGACTGAAGCTTTCTTT.

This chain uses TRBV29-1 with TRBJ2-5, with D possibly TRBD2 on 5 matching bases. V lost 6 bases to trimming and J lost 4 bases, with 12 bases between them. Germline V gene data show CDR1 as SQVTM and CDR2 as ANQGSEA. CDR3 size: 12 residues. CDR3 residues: CSVRKRGETQYF. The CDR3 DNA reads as TGCAGCGTGAGGAAACGGGGAGAGACCCAGTACTTC.

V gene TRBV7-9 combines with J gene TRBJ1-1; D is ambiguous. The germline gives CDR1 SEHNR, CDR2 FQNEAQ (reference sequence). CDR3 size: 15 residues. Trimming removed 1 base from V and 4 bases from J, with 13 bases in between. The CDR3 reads CASSLESGWGTEAFF. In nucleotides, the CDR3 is TGTGCCAGCAGCTTAGAGTCGGGGTGGGGCACTGAAGCTTTCTTT.